This entry concerns a single TCR beta chain. TCRdb re-analysed the 5' RACE reads in MiXCR, keeping a single row per CDR3 protein. This sample has about 390,000 distinct CDR3 sequences; approximately 15% occur once, and the top ten carry roughly a fifth. This sample is part of a study of T-cell memory formation after mild COVID-19. The TCR sequence derives from a man between 18 and 35 years old who had mild COVID-19 (a few samples of this study predate the infection). Cell type and time point are not known. Sequences were obtained from PBMCs or a T cell subset sorted from them (not recorded which).

The CDR3 nucleotides are TGTGCCAGCAGCTTAGCGTCGGCTAGCTTCCACAATGAGCAGTTCTTC. It yields the protein CASSLASASFHNEQFF. The rearrangement links TRBV7-9 to TRBJ2-1; the D gene is possibly TRBD2 (5 bases). Between the trimmed V and J ends, which lost 0 bases and 5 bases, there was a span of 14 bases. CDR1 and CDR2 (germline): SEHNR, FQNEAQ (reference sequence). This CDR3 is 16 amino acids long. The whole variable domain, remainder taken from reference TRBV7-9 and TRBJ2-1, is DTGVSQNPRHKITKRGQNVTFRCDPISEHNRLYWYRQTLGQGPEFLTYFQNEAQLEKSRLLSDRFSAERPKGSFSTLEIQRTEQGDSAMYLCASSLASASFHNEQFFGPGTRLTVL.